Following are 7 T cell receptor beta chains from one sample sequenced in a study of T cells in localized non-small cell lung cancer. The method was immunoSEQ multiplex PCR; TCRdb's version includes in-frame clones alone and lacks a portion of them. The sample contains 70,000 to 95,000 clones, approximately 91% of which appear only once. The sequencing used PBMCs, collected before any cancer treatment. The receptors here all came from a woman aged 35-70 years with stage II squamous cell lung carcinoma.

This chain connects TRBV5-6 to TRBJ2-5; 10 bases line up with TRBD1. Trimming at V came to 4 bases and at J to 13 bases, leaving 16 bases not matched to a gene. The CDR3 has 15 amino acids. Germline CDR1 and CDR2: SGHDT and YYEEEE. The CDR3 sequence is CASSSLRDRGPAWYF. DNA of the CDR3: TGTGCCAGCAGCAGCCTCCGGGACAGGGGCCCGGCGTGGTACTTC.

The chain recombines TRBV29-1 with TRBJ2-3; a weak D match, TRBD2 (6 bases). Between the trimmed V and J ends, which lost 5 bases and 0 bases, there was a span of 9 bases. There are 13 residues in the CDR3. Germline CDR1 and CDR2: SQVTM and ANQGSEA. For the CDR3, the DNA is TGCAGCGTTTCTAGCGCCAGCACAGATACGCAGTATTTT. It yields the protein CSVSSASTDTQYF.

The chain employs TRBV11-2 and TRBJ1-1, with D uncertain. CDR1 and CDR2 from the germline V gene are SGHAT and FQNNGV. The CDR3 is made up of 12 amino acids. Trimming took 3 bases from V and 3 from J, leaving 5 bases between them. The CDR3 protein is CASSFRDTEAFF. For the CDR3, the DNA is TGTGCCAGCAGCTTTCGGGACACTGAAGCTTTCTTT.

This chain connects TRBV27 to TRBJ2-3, with D possibly being TRBD2 (5 bases). CDR3 length: 15 residues. The germline V and J ends were trimmed by 0 bases and 10 bases, with 17 bases remaining between them. From germline, CDR1 is MNHEY and CDR2 SMNVEV (reference sequence). For the CDR3, the DNA is TGTGCCAGCAGTTTATCGGTCGGGGTAGCTTCCGCGCAGTATTTT. It codes for CASSLSVGVASAQYF.

V gene TRBV5-4 combines with J gene TRBJ1-1, with 7 bases matching TRBD1. Germline CDR1 SGHNT, CDR2 YYREEE (reference sequence). The CDR3 length is 15 residues. The trim removed 4 bases at V and 5 bases at J, leaving 11 bases unmatched. CDR3 nucleotides: TGTGCCAGCAGCCCGTCACAGGGGCAGGTAACTGAAGCTTTCTTT. Translated, it gives CASSPSQGQVTEAFF. The entire variable domain, with the rest obtained from reference TRBV5-4 and TRBJ1-1, is as follows: ETGVTQSPTHLIKTRGQQVTLRCSSQSGHNTVSWYQQALGQGPQFIFQYYREEENGRGNFPPRFSGLQFPNYSSELNVNALELDDSALYLCASSPSQGQVTEAFFGQGTRLTVV.

The V call is TRBV7-9, the J call TRBJ1-2; a possible D gene is TRBD1 (6 bases). The germline V and J ends were trimmed by 4 bases and 3 bases, with 12 bases remaining between them. Germline assignment: CDR1 SEHNR and CDR2 FQNEAQ (reference sequence). CDR3 size: 14 residues. The CDR3 spells CASSYTAGDYGYTF. CDR3 DNA sequence: TGTGCCAGCAGCTACACCGCAGGGGACTATGGCTACACCTTC.

This chain connects TRBV5-1 to TRBJ2-5; 10 bases map to TRBD2. With 0 bases clipped from V and 4 bases from J, the junction kept 12 bases outside the gene matches. The CDR3 covers 18 residues. Germline loops: CDR1 SGHRS, CDR2 YFSETQ. The CDR3 DNA is TGCGCCAGCAGCTTGGGGGCGTACGGACTAGCGGTCTCAGAGACCCAGTACTTC. Protein product: CASSLGAYGLAVSETQYF.